This T cell receptor beta chain was retrieved from a study of blood T cell repertoires in COVID-19. The CDR3 runs 16 residues. Trimming took off 6 bases at V and 0 bases at J, with 18 bases between the two ends. Per germline, CDR1 LNHDA and CDR2 SQIVND (reference sequence). The assay was immunoSEQ multiplex PCR, and TCRdb's table has in-frame clones only and misses some. In the table there are tens of thousands of clones, roughly 88% of which are singletons. The source of this sequence is a man in his 60s with acute or convalescent COVID-19. The sequenced material came from peripheral blood. This chain joins TRBV19 and TRBJ2-7; D is possibly TRBD2 (5 bases). The CDR3 sequence: CASSRGGLLSSYEQYF. In DNA form, the CDR3 reads TGTGCCAGTAGCCGAGGCGGGCTCCTTTCCTCCTACGAGCAGTACTTC. The whole variable domain, filled in from reference TRBV19 and TRBJ2-7, reads DGGITQSPKYLFRKEGQNVTLSCEQNLNHDAMYWYRQDPGQGLRLIYYSQIVNDFQKGDIAEGYSVSREKKESFPLTVTSAQKNPTAFYLCASSRGGLLSSYEQYFGPGTRLTVT.